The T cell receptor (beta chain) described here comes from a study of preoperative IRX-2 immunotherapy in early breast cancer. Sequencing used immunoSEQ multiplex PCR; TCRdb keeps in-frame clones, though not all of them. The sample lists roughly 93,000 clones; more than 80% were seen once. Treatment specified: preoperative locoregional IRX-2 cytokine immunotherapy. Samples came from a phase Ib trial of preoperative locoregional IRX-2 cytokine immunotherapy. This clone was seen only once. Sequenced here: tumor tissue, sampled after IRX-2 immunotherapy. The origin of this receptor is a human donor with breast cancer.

CDR3 sequence: CASSAAGGAVDTQYF. The CDR3 DNA reads TGTGCCAGCAGTGCAGCGGGAGGAGCCGTAGATACGCAGTATTTT. This chain uses TRBV25-1 with TRBJ2-3; TRBD2 agrees at 9 bases. This CDR3 region has 15 residues. CDR1 and CDR2 from the germline V gene are MGHDK and SYGVNS. V trimming: 4 bases; J trimming: 5 bases; junction bases outside the gene matches: 7.